The 25 T cell receptor beta chains reported below all come from one sample, sequenced in a study of read filtering for tumor transcriptome and immune sequencing. Molecular barcoded adaptors covering alpha/delta and beta/gamma chains were used on roughly 400 ng RNA. TCRdb fed the reads into MiXCR, producing one record per CDR3 protein. The sample shows approximately 150,000 distinct CDR3 sequences, under 15% of them seen only once. The sequenced sample was a population of CD138-negative cells sorted from bone marrow. Receptor source: a donor aged 40 or over with multiple myeloma.

This clonotype showed up many times. CDR3 residues: CAISENTANTEAFF. The CDR3 DNA reads as TGTGCCATCAGTGAGAATACAGCGAACACTGAAGCTTTCTTT. The chain joins TRBV10-3 to TRBJ1-1; D gene ambiguous. CDR3 length equals 14 residues. In germline, CDR1 is ENHRY, CDR2 SYGVKD. Trimming left V 2 bases short and J 1 base short, with 8 bases between.

This clonotype was observed at least ten times. V usage is TRBV6-1 and J usage is TRBJ2-1; no clear D. The germline V and J ends were trimmed by 0 bases and 3 bases, with 6 bases remaining between them. Per germline, CDR1 MNHNS and CDR2 SASEGT. This CDR3 region has 14 residues. The CDR3 DNA reads TGTGCCAGCAGTGAAGCCCGTGGCTACAATGAGCAGTTCTTC. It is translated as CASSEARGYNEQFF.

The table lists this clonotype with many counts. The rearrangement joins TRBV19 to TRBJ2-7; D is possibly TRBD1 or TRBD2 (5 bases each). The germline V gene has CDR1 LNHDA and CDR2 SQIVND (reference sequence). CDR3 size: 14 residues. The V and J ends lost 5 bases and 5 bases respectively, with 16 bases between them. CDR3 nucleotides: TGTGCCAGTAGTGCCGGGACGGAGGCTAACGAGCAGTACTTC. It codes for CASSAGTEANEQYF.

This clonotype was picked up many times. The V and J genes are TRBV4-3 and TRBJ2-4; 8 bases agree with TRBD2. CDR1 is LGHNA and CDR2 is YSLEER in the germline V gene. This CDR3 spans 15 amino acids. V lost 3 bases, J lost 6 bases, and 7 bases stayed unmatched. The CDR3 region is CASSQDGLARNIQYF. The CDR3 nucleotides are TGCGCCAGCAGCCAGGATGGACTAGCCCGAAACATTCAGTACTTC.

The table lists this clonotype with a count of one. The V gene is TRBV5-4, the J gene TRBJ2-3; 14 nucleotides align to TRBD2. V gave up 4 bases and J gave up 0 bases; unmatched junction bases: 7. CDR3 length equals 18 residues. Looked up from germline, CDR1 is SGHNT and CDR2 is YYREEE (reference sequence). CDR3 coding DNA: TGTGCCAGCAGCCCCCCGACTAGCGGGAGGGGAAGCACAGATACGCAGTATTTT. Translating gives CASSPPTSGRGSTDTQYF.

This clonotype was recorded at least ten times. The V gene is TRBV4-1, the J gene TRBJ2-1, with D perhaps given as TRBD1 or TRBD2 (6 bases each). CDR1 and CDR2 from the germline V gene are MGHRA and YSYEKL. V lost 0 bases and J 2 bases, leaving 11 bases between the germline ends. CDR3 size: 16 residues. The CDR3 region has the DNA TGCGCCAGCAGCCAAGATCCGGGGGCGACCTACAATGAGCAGTTCTTC. It encodes CASSQDPGATYNEQFF.

A note on this clonotype: One base separates it from a far larger clone, so it is likely a read error. The CDR3 does not end in the conserved phenylalanine or tryptophan, so this is likely a read error. V and J are TRBV23-1 and TRBJ1-1, with D uncertain. TRBV23-1 is an open reading frame, and its role is uncertain. CDR3 size: 14 residues. V was cut by 6 bases and J by 1 base, with 12 bases left in between. The CDR3 nucleotides are TGCGCCAGCAGCCAAGAGTCAGGGAACACTGAAGCTTTCCTT. It yields the protein CASSQESGNTEAFL.

The chain employs TRBV6-2 or TRBV6-3 and TRBJ1-1; tentatively, D is TRBD1 (6 bases). The CDR3 covers 18 residues. CDR1 MNHEY and CDR2 SVGEGT come from the germline V gene. Trimming left V 0 bases short and J 3 bases short, with 20 bases between. For the CDR3, the DNA is TGTGCCAGCAGTTACTCAAGTCGGTCAGGGGATTGGGACACTGAAGCTTTCTTT. It translates to CASSYSSRSGDWDTEAFF.

This clonotype was counted many times. V is TRBV30 and J is TRBJ2-1; the D gene could be TRBD1 or TRBD2 (5 bases each). Looked up from germline, CDR1 is GTSNPN and CDR2 is SVGIG (reference sequence). Trimming took 3 bases from V and 2 from J, leaving 14 bases between them. The CDR3 covers 15 residues. The CDR3 DNA is TGTGCCTGGAGGAGATGGGGACCCACCTACAATGAGCAGTTCTTC. It translates to CAWRRWGPTYNEQFF.

With regard to this clonotype: A much bigger clone sits one base away, suggesting this may be a read error. The gene calls are TRBV5-1 and TRBJ1-3; TRBD1 aligns across 7 bases. CDR3 size: 14 residues. Looked up from germline, CDR1 is SGHRS and CDR2 is YFSETQ. This chain's CDR3 is CASSSQGDGNAIYF. CDR3 bases: TGCGCCAGCAGCAGTCAGGGGGATGGAAACGCCATATATTTT.

In its sample, this clonotype was seen many times. The CDR3 reads CASSLGLTGEAGELFF. DNA of the CDR3: TGTGCCAGCAGCTTAGGTCTGACAGGGGAAGCCGGGGAGCTGTTTTTT. The rearrangement uses TRBV7-8 and TRBJ2-2, with TRBD1 matching 8 bases. This CDR3 comprises 16 residues. CDR1 and CDR2 from the germline V gene are SGHVS and FQNEAQ. With 1 base clipped from V and 6 bases from J, the junction kept 7 bases outside the gene matches. Using reference TRBV7-8 and TRBJ2-2 for the parts outside the CDR3, the full variable domain is GAGVSQSPRYKVAKRGQDVALRCDPISGHVSLFWYQQALGQGPEFLTYFQNEAQLDKSGLPSDRFFAERPEGSVSTLKIQRTQQEDSAVYLCASSLGLTGEAGELFFGEGSRLTVL.

This clonotype was picked up many times. This rearrangement joins TRBV19 to TRBJ2-1; D is unclear. CDR1 is LNHDA, CDR2 SQIVND, per germline (reference sequence). Trimming took off 6 bases at V and 0 bases at J, with 6 bases between the two ends. CDR3 length: 13 residues. For the CDR3, the DNA is TGTGCCAGTAGAGAGATCTCCTACAATGAGCAGTTCTTC. It specifies CASREISYNEQFF.

A remark on this clonotype: Being one base from a much bigger clone, this may be a read error. The V and J genes are TRBV3-1 and TRBJ1-2; D unresolved. Germline loops: CDR1 LGHDT, CDR2 YNNKEL (reference sequence). This CDR3 spans 12 amino acids. CDR3 amino acids: CASSARGYRYTF. The CDR3 nucleotides read TGTGCCAGCTCGGCGCGTGGCTATCGCTACACCTTC.

As concerns this clonotype: Possible read error: a much larger clone is one base away. The chain joins TRBV18 to TRBJ2-1; D assignment may be TRBD1 or TRBD2 (6 bases each). The CDR3 is 16 amino acids. CDR1 is KGHSH and CDR2 is LQKENI in the germline V gene. The CDR3 sequence is CASSPLTGGSNNEQFF. Here the CDR3 DNA reads TGTGCCAGCTCACCGCTAACCGGGGGCTCCAACAATGAGCAGTTCTTC.

This clonotype was detected ten times or more. The chain has TRBV7-6 and TRBJ1-1, with D tentatively TRBD1 (6 bases). The V end lost 5 bases, the J end lost 8 bases, and 15 bases lay between the germline ends. The length of the CDR3 is 13 residues. Germline V gene lookup returns CDR1 SGHVS and CDR2 FNYEAQ. The CDR3 reads CASSPWTASEAFF. CDR3 bases: TGTGCCAGCAGCCCATGGACAGCCTCGGAAGCTTTCTTT.

A note on this clonotype: This may arise from a read error, as a much more abundant clone is one base away. The J gene is TRBJ2-7, the V gene TRBV24-1, with a weak D call TRBD1 (6 bases). Germline CDR1 is KGHDR and CDR2 is SFDVKD. The CDR3 covers 12 residues. CDR3 sequence reads: CVTSDTGSEQYF. In DNA, the CDR3 is TGTGTCACCAGTGATACAGGGTCCGAGCAGTACTTC.

On this clonotype: This may arise from a read error, as a much more abundant clone is one base away. The rearrangement joins TRBV20-1 to TRBJ2-3; no firm D call. The CDR3 loop spans 15 amino acids. Germline-derived CDR1 and CDR2 are DFQATT and SNEGSKA (reference sequence). The CDR3 region is CSSSKGLDVTDTQYF. CDR3 coding DNA: TGCAGTTCTAGTAAAGGGCTAGATGTCACAGATACGCAGTATTTT.

This clonotype occurred a few times. The chain links TRBV6-2 or TRBV6-3 to TRBJ2-7; D is unresolved. CDR1 and CDR2 from the germline V gene are MNHEY and SVGEGT. This CDR3 region has 11 residues. The germline V and J ends were trimmed by 6 bases and 2 bases, with 5 bases remaining between them. The CDR3 bases are TGTGCCAGCAGGTCCCCCTACGAGCAGTACTTC. As protein: CASRSPYEQYF.

In its sample, this clonotype was seen many times. The chain recombines TRBV20-1 with TRBJ2-7, with TRBD2 identical over 7 bases. The CDR3 spans 13 residues. Trimming at V came to 1 base and at J to 3 bases, leaving 3 bases not matched to a gene. Germline V lookup: CDR1 DFQATT, CDR2 SNEGSKA (reference sequence). In nucleotides, the CDR3 is TGCAGTGCTAGAGTGGGGGGGGGCTACGAGCAGTACTTC. Translation gives CSARVGGGYEQYF.

This clonotype was counted a single time. The chain is built from TRBV12-3 or TRBV12-4 and TRBJ2-1; TRBD2 is a possible D gene (6 bases). The CDR3 is 16 residues long. V was clipped by 7 bases and J by 5 bases, with 21 bases between them. The chain's CDR3 is CASNFGRGSGHNEQFF. The CDR3 DNA reads as TGTGCCAGCAATTTTGGTCGGGGGTCGGGCCACAATGAGCAGTTCTTC.

In this sample, this clonotype turned up once. This may come from a read error, since a much larger clone is one base off. The chain couples TRBV4-3 to TRBJ2-2; perhaps D is TRBD1 or TRBD2 (5 bases each). CDR3 length: 15 residues. CDR1 and CDR2 from the germline V gene are LGHNA and YSLEER. The CDR3 sequence: CASSQDSGKAGEPFF. The CDR3 bases are TGCGCCAGCAGCCAAGATTCAGGGAAGGCCGGGGAGCCGTTTTTT.

Of note for this clonotype: It may be a read error: a sequence one base away is much more abundant. The chain employs TRBV12-5 and TRBJ1-1; D may be TRBD1 (6 bases). The CDR3 consists of 14 residues. CDR1 is LGHNT, CDR2 FRNRAP, per germline. CDR3 nucleotide sequence: TGTGCTCGTGGTTCCAGGGGTGGGAACACTGAAGCTTTCTTT. This translates into CARGSRGGNTEAFF.

At least ten counts were recorded for this clonotype. The chain employs TRBV3-1 and TRBJ2-2; D gene ambiguous. The CDR3 spans 16 residues. The V end lost 4 bases, the J end lost 8 bases, and 20 bases lay between the germline ends. Per germline, CDR1 LGHDT and CDR2 YNNKEL (reference sequence). The chain's CDR3 is CASSPDARPRGGELFF. As DNA, the CDR3 is TGTGCCAGCAGCCCCGACGCCCGACCCCGAGGAGGGGAGCTGTTTTTT.

This clonotype was seen only a few times. A read error may account for a junction end that differs from germline. V and J are TRBV5-1 and TRBJ2-7; D is ambiguous. The germline gives CDR1 SGHRS, CDR2 YFSETQ. The CDR3 has 14 amino acids. CDR3 in amino acids: CASSLTSPAYGQYF. CDR3 DNA sequence: TGCGCCAGCAGCTTGACCAGTCCTGCCTACGGGCAGTACTTC.

This clonotype was observed at least ten times. The gene calls are TRBV11-2 and TRBJ2-3, with D unresolved. CDR3 length: 16 residues. The germline V gene encodes CDR1 SGHAT and CDR2 FQNNGV. Trimming shortened V by 1 base and J by 2 bases, and 13 bases separated the two germline ends. The CDR3 protein is CASSLVTQLNTDTQYF. CDR3 nucleotide sequence: TGTGCCAGCAGCTTAGTAACCCAACTAAACACAGATACGCAGTATTTT.